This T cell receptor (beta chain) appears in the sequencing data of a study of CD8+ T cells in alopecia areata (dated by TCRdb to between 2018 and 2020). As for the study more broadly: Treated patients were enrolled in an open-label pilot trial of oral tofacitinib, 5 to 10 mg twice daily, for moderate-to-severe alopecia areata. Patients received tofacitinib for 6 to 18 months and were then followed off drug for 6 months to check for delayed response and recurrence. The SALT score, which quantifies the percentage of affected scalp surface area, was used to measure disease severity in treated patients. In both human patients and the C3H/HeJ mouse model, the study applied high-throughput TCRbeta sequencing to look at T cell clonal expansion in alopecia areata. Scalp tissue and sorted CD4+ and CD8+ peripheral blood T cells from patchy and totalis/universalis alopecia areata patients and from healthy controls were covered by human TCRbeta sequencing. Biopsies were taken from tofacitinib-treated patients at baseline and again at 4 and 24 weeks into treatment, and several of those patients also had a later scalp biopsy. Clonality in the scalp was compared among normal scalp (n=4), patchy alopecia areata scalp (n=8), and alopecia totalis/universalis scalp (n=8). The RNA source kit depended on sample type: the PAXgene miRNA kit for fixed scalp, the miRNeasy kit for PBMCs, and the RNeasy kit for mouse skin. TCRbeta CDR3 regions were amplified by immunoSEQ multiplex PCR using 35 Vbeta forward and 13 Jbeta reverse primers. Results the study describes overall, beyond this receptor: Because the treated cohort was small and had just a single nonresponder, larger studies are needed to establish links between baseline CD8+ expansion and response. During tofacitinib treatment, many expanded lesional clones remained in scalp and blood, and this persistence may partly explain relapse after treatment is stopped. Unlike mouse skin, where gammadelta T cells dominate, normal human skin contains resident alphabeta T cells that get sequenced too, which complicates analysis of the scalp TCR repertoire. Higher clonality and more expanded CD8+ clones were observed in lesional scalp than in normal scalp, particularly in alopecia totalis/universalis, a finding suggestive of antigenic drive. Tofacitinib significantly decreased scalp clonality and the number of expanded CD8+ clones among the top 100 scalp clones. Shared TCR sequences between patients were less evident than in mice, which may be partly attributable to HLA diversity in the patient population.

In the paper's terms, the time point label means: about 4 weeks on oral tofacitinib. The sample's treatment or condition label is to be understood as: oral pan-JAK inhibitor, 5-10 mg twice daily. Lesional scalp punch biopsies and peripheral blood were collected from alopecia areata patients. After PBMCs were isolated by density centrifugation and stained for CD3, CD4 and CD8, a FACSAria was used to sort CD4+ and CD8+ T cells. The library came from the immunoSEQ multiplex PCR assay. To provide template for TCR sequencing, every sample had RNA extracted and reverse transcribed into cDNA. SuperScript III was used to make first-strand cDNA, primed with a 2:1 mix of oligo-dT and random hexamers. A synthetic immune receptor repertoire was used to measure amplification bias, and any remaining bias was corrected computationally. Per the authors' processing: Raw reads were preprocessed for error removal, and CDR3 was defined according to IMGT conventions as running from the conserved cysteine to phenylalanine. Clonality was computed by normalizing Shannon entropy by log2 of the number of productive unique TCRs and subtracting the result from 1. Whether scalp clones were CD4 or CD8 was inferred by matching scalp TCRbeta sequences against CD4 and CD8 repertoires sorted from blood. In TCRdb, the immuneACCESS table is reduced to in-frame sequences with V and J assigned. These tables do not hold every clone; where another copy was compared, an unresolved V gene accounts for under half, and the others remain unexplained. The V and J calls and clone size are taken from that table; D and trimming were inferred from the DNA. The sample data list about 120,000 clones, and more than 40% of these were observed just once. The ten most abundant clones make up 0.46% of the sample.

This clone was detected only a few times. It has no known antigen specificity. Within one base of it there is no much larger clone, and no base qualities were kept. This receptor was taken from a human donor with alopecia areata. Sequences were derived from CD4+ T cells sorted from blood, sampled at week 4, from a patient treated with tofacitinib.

The bases are TGCAGCGCACTCGTCGGACCTGAAGCTTTCTTT. Its protein is CSALVGPEAFF. The V gene is TRBV29-1 and the J gene is TRBJ1-1; the D segment cannot be called with confidence. Relative to germline, V is 7 bases shorter and J is 6 bases shorter, with 12 bases between their ends. From the germline V gene, CDR1 is SQVTM and CDR2 is ANQGSEA. The CDR3 covers 11 residues, taking in both the cysteine and the phenylalanine. The CDR3 DNA has 33 bases and is translated from base 1.